This T cell receptor beta chain was found in a study of metastatic and nonmetastatic thyroid tumors. Study details: Repertoire comparisons spanned blood and tumor or nodule tissue from malignant and benign thyroid patients. Study conclusions and caveats: Patients with malignant thyroid tumors reportedly had significantly higher TCR beta diversity than those with benign nodules, in blood and tumor.

No patient had received any treatment before thyroid surgery. Study processing details: Built for papillary thyroid cancer, a distant-metastasis classifier drew on CDR3 differences across clinicopathological groups. TCRdb recomputed clones from the PCR reads via MiXCR. The V and J calls and clone size come from TCRdb's table, not from the authors' own analysis. Here the sample spans around 29,000 clones, around 20% being singletons. Concerning this clone itself: Antigen: not known.

The CDR3 extends over 12 amino acids. Germline V gives CDR1 SGHAT, CDR2 FQNNGV. Trimming cost V 4 bases and J 15 bases; bases outside gene matches: 9. The sequence derives from a female donor with papillary thyroid cancer or a benign thyroid nodule (not recorded which). Some clones in this sample may be carry-over from other donors' samples. The gene calls are TRBV11-2 and TRBJ2-1; TRBD1 agrees at 7 bases. Sequenced input: blood. CDR3 nucleotide sequence: TGTGCCAGCAGCTCTGACAGGGCTCTGCTGTTCTTC. Its translation: CASSSDRALLFF.